Each of the 8 T cell receptor beta chains below was sequenced from the same sample in a study of breast tumors, draining lymph nodes, adjacent tissues. MiXCR was run by TCRdb on the multiplex PCR reads, yielding one entry per CDR3 protein. Among around 43,000 distinct CDR3 sequences listed, about 23% were seen once. The sequenced sample consisted of breast tumor tissue. These receptor sequences come from a female donor with breast cancer. Some clones in this sample may be carry-over from other donors' samples.

This clonotype was recorded many times. The chain recombines TRBV5-1 with TRBJ1-3, with 8 bases lining up with TRBD1. The CDR3 is made up of 15 amino acids. V gave up 4 bases and J gave up 3 bases; unmatched junction bases: 6. Germline V gene data show CDR1 as SGHRS and CDR2 as YFSETQ. CDR3 protein: CASSTGQGYGNTIYF. The CDR3 region has the DNA TGCGCCAGCAGCACCGGACAGGGCTATGGAAACACCATATATTTT.

This clonotype was found many times. The V call is TRBV6-5, the J call TRBJ2-2; 7 nucleotides agree with TRBD1. V lost 8 bases, J lost 2 bases, and 11 bases stayed unmatched. Per germline, CDR1 MNHEY and CDR2 SVGAGI. CDR3 length equals 16 residues. For the CDR3, the DNA is TGTGCCAGCCAAAAATCGGGACAGCATAACACCGGGGAGCTGTTTTTT. Residues: CASQKSGQHNTGELFF.

Worth noting for this clonotype: This may arise from a read error, as a much more abundant clone is one base away. The chain recombines TRBV11-2 with TRBJ1-2; D might be TRBD1 (5 bases). This CDR3 comprises 16 residues. The germline CDR1 and CDR2 sequences are SGHAT and FQNNGV. The CDR3 DNA follows: TGTGCCAGCAGCTTAGATCTGGTCGCAGGGAGCTATAGCTACACCTTC. As protein: CASSLDLVAGSYSYTF.

The table lists this clonotype with many counts. The CDR3, as DNA: TGTGCCAGCAGCTTATGGGGAGGGGTTGGCACCGGGGAGCTGTTTTTT. Its translation is CASSLWGGVGTGELFF. The J gene is TRBJ2-2, the V gene TRBV13; the match to TRBD2 covers 7 bases. CDR1 is PRHDT and CDR2 is FYEKMQ in the germline V gene (reference sequence). The CDR3 covers 16 residues. V was clipped by 2 bases and J by 4 bases; unmatched bases: 7.

Within the sample, this clonotype is medium-sized. The rearrangement joins TRBV2 to TRBJ1-3; D call uncertain. The CDR3 is made up of 15 amino acids. Per the germline V gene, CDR1 is SNHLY and CDR2 is FYNNEI. Trimming shortened V by 7 bases and J by 0 bases, and 13 bases separated the two germline ends. The CDR3: CASTVQPSSGNTIYF. The DNA for the CDR3 is TGTGCCAGCACCGTACAGCCGAGCTCTGGAAACACCATATATTTT.

V is TRBV5-1 and J is TRBJ2-7, with D perhaps assigned TRBD1 or TRBD2 (5 bases each). Trimming removed 0 bases from V and 0 bases from J, with 13 bases in between. The CDR3 sequence is 16 residues long. The germline V gene encodes CDR1 SGHRS and CDR2 YFSETQ. DNA for the CDR3: TGCGCCAGCAGCTTGGACACCGGGACGGCCTCCTACGAGCAGTACTTC. It codes for CASSLDTGTASYEQYF.

The rearrangement uses TRBV28 and TRBJ2-1; 8 bases are a match to TRBD1. Germline CDR1 and CDR2: MDHEN and SYDVKM. The CDR3 sequence is 15 residues long. The ends lost 5 bases at V and 4 bases at J; junction bases unmatched: 7. The CDR3 is CASSRGTGFYNEQFF. The CDR3 nucleotides are TGTGCCAGCAGTAGGGGGACAGGATTTTACAATGAGCAGTTCTTC. Variable domain in full (rest from reference TRBV28 and TRBJ2-1): DVKVTQSSRYLVKRTGEKVFLECVQDMDHENMFWYRQDPGLGLRLIYFSYDVKMKEKGDIPEGYSVSREKKERFSLILESASTNQTSMYLCASSRGTGFYNEQFFGPGTRLTVL.

CDR3 nucleotide sequence: TGTGCCAGTAGTTCCGACAGGTCCCCTTCTAGCAATCAGCCCCAGCATTTT. Its protein product is CASSSDRSPSSNQPQHF. This chain uses TRBV19 with TRBJ1-5, with D possibly matching TRBD1 (6 bases). V gave up 5 bases and J gave up 0 bases, with 17 bases separating them. This CDR3 spans 17 amino acids. Germline CDR1 and CDR2: LNHDA and SQIVND (reference sequence). Full variable domain (missing parts from reference TRBV19 and TRBJ1-5): DGGITQSPKYLFRKEGQNVTLSCEQNLNHDAMYWYRQDPGQGLRLIYYSQIVNDFQKGDIAEGYSVSREKKESFPLTVTSAQKNPTAFYLCASSSDRSPSSNQPQHFGDGTRLSIL.